This T cell receptor (beta chain) derives from a study of cytomegalovirus exposure and HLA in healthy donors. Broader study findings: For most TCR sequences rarity was the rule, although some public TCRs occurred in many donors. 150 to 200 TCR beta chains were listed as cytomegalovirus-associated.

The CDR3 runs to 18 residues. Trimming took off 2 bases at V and 0 bases at J, with 17 bases between the two ends. The V gene's germline CDR1 is SNHLY and CDR2 FYNNEI. Sequenced by immunoSEQ multiplex PCR; TCRdb stores in-frame clones only, minus some. Of more than 110,000 clones in the sample, 86% were seen once. About this clone: Its cognate antigen is unknown.

This receptor was identified in a man aged 18-30 years in good health and CMV-seronegative. The sequenced sample was PBMCs. The chain has TRBV2 and TRBJ2-1; no firm D call. CDR3 sequence (DNA): TGTGCCAGCAGTGAATTGTGGGCAACTTCGAGCTCCTACAATGAGCAGTTCTTC. It is translated as CASSELWATSSSYNEQFF.